The T cell receptor beta chain under discussion was sequenced for a study of T cells after yellow fever vaccination. General observations from the study: In FACS-sorted repertoires, abundant clonotypes from the bulk population could appear as contaminants. A large majority of primary-vaccination clones showed up again after the booster (around 95% CD4, around 88% CD8).

In making TCR cDNA, 5'RACE template switching added a universal primer site and UMIs to it. TCRdb itself ran the 5' RACE reads through MiXCR, one entry per CDR3 protein. This sample has under 600,000 distinct CDR3 sequences, with around an eighth found just once. The CDR3 runs 15 residues. Germline V gene sequence: CDR1 MNHEY, CDR2 SVGEGT. Trimming cost V 4 bases and J 4 bases, with 13 bases left between them. For this clonotype: As yet, its antigen is unknown.

The TCR was taken from a man under 40 who received the YFV17D yellow fever vaccine. This material consisted of PBMCs, taken on the day of the yellow fever booster vaccination. The chain has TRBV6-2 or TRBV6-3 and TRBJ2-2; perhaps TRBD1 as D (5 bases). The CDR3 DNA reads as TGTGCCAGCAGTTGGCGGACATTCTTCACCGGGGAGCTGTTTTTT. Its translation is CASSWRTFFTGELFF.